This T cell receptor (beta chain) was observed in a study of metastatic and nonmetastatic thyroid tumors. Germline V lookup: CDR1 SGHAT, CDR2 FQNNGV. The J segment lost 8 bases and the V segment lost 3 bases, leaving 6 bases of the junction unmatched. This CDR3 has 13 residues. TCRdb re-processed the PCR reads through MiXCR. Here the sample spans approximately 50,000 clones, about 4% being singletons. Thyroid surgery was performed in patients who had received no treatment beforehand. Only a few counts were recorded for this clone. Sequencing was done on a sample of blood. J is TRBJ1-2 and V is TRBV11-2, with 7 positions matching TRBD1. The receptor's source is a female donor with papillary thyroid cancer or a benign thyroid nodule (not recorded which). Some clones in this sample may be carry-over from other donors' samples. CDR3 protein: CASSFRQGSGYTF. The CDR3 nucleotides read TGTGCCAGCAGCTTCAGACAGGGTTCGGGCTACACCTTC.